This TCR beta chain emerged from a study of blood T cell repertoires in COVID-19. Study-level background: Samples of COVID-19 (acute and convalescent) were obtained from the United States, Italy and Spain. Sample material is recorded as cDNA or gDNA derived from T cells, B-cell-depleted T cells, or PBMCs.

In the original workflow: Scientists estimated how many nucleated cells there were by amplifying reference gene primers. The protocol was immunoSEQ multiplex PCR, while the TCRdb copy is restricted to in-frame clones and leaves out a portion. D and trimming come from the DNA, and the V and J calls and clone size come from that table. The sample shows tens of thousands of clones, around 85% of them seen only once. The CDR3 loop spans 14 amino acids. Germline V gene sequence: CDR1 LGHDT, CDR2 YNNKEL (reference sequence). Trimming removed 2 bases at V and 5 bases at J, with 12 bases between. The receptor was derived from a man older than 75 with active or convalescent COVID-19. Material: peripheral blood. The rearrangement uses TRBV3-1 (or the pseudogene TRBV3-2) and TRBJ1-1; D is undetermined. The DNA of the CDR3 is TGTGCCAGCAGCCAACCATCATCGAGGACTGAAGCTTTCTTT. Its protein product is CASSQPSSRTEAFF.